The rows below give T cell receptor beta chains drawn from one sample of a study of T cells in Graves' hyperthyroidism and ophthalmopathy. One entry per CDR3 protein, called by TCRdb with MiXCR from the multiplex PCR reads. The table shows approximately 400,000 distinct CDR3 sequences, with roughly 15% occurring only once. What was sequenced was blood. Source of these receptors: a woman aged 30 to 39 with Graves' ophthalmopathy. Both conserved end residues are part of each CDR3. Clone size, where shown, is once, few, many, or a class for clones that have expanded.

V gene: TRBV2
J gene: TRBJ1-4
clone size: many
CDR3 protein: CASKGTGVANEKLFF

V gene: TRBV7-8
J gene: TRBJ1-6
clone size: many
CDR3 protein: CASSLSGAPYNSPLHF

V gene: TRBV30
J gene: TRBJ2-3
clone size: many
CDR3 protein: CAWSGQGADTQYF

V gene: TRBV6-1
J gene: TRBJ1-5
clone size: many
CDR3 protein: CASSEIGAQPQHF

V gene: TRBV6-4
J gene: TRBJ2-2
clone size: many
CDR3 protein: CASSQSGGTGELFF

V gene: TRBV28
J gene: TRBJ2-3
clone size: many
CDR3 protein: CASLSDRSSTDTQYF

V gene: TRBV12-3/TRBV12-4
J gene: TRBJ1-2
clone size: many
CDR3 protein: CASSLDAGHYGYTF

V gene: TRBV4-2
J gene: TRBJ1-6
clone size: NA
CDR3 protein: CASSQGMGYNSPLHF

V gene: TRBV4-1
J gene: TRBJ1-1
clone size: NA
CDR3 protein: CASRDDTTEAFF

V gene: TRBV6-1
J gene: TRBJ1-5
clone size: NA
CDR3 protein: CASRNRNQPQHF

V gene: TRBV7-6
J gene: TRBJ1-1
clone size: few
CDR3 protein: CASSYQGENTEAFF

V gene: TRBV12-3/TRBV12-4
J gene: TRBJ1-4
clone size: many
CDR3 protein: CASSALPWPRSEKLFF

V gene: TRBV4-2
J gene: TRBJ2-1
clone size: NA
CDR3 protein: CASSQGSGGVDEQFF

V gene: TRBV7-9
J gene: TRBJ1-5
clone size: many
CDR3 protein: CASSSTTGENQPQHF

V gene: TRBV18
J gene: TRBJ2-3
clone size: many
CDR3 protein: CASSPLDRTDTQYF

V gene: TRBV20-1
J gene: TRBJ2-7
clone size: once
CDR3 protein: CSAPTSGGATYEQYF

V gene: TRBV11-1
J gene: TRBJ2-4
clone size: NA
CDR3 protein: CASSSHGRGAKNIQYF

V gene: TRBV2
J gene: TRBJ1-2
clone size: many
CDR3 protein: CASRSQGATSNYGYTF

V gene: TRBV3-1
J gene: TRBJ2-5
clone size: many
CDR3 protein: CASGVGGGRRTQYF

V gene: TRBV24-1
J gene: TRBJ2-1
clone size: NA
CDR3 protein: CATSDFPGLGGNEQFF

V gene: TRBV6-1
J gene: TRBJ2-7
clone size: NA
CDR3 protein: CATHNLPYEQYF

V gene: TRBV3-1
J gene: TRBJ2-5
clone size: many
CDR3 protein: CASSPRGAAQAAQYF

V gene: TRBV20-1
J gene: TRBJ2-2
clone size: many
CDR3 protein: CSARVRRTGELFF

V gene: TRBV18
J gene: TRBJ1-2
clone size: many
CDR3 protein: CASSPGARASDYGYTF

V gene: TRBV12-3/TRBV12-4
J gene: TRBJ2-7
clone size: many
CDR3 protein: CASSFAPTRVTYEQYF

V gene: TRBV24-1
J gene: TRBJ2-2
clone size: few
CDR3 protein: CATSRRSGELFF

V gene: TRBV4-1
J gene: TRBJ2-3
clone size: NA
CDR3 protein: CASSGLAGRTDTQYF

V gene: TRBV7-6
J gene: TRBJ2-7
clone size: many
CDR3 protein: CASSLPRGKATSYEQYF

V gene: TRBV28
J gene: TRBJ1-5
clone size: many
CDR3 protein: CASTQQGGGQPQHF

V gene: TRBV19
J gene: TRBJ2-2
clone size: many
CDR3 protein: CATSGYTGELFF

V gene: TRBV3-1
J gene: TRBJ2-7
clone size: few
CDR3 protein: CASSQDRLGWVYEQYF

V gene: TRBV20-1
J gene: TRBJ2-1
clone size: many
CDR3 protein: CSAHDFSGGANEQFF

V gene: TRBV3-1
J gene: TRBJ1-2
clone size: many
CDR3 protein: CASSQSPLRVEGYTF

V gene: TRBV7-9
J gene: TRBJ2-5
clone size: NA
CDR3 protein: CASSLGGETQHF

V gene: TRBV2
J gene: TRBJ2-5
clone size: many
CDR3 protein: CASSELPQETQYF

V gene: TRBV11-2
J gene: TRBJ1-1
clone size: many
CDR3 protein: CASSPRWGTEAFF